A selection of T cell receptor beta chains follows, all from one sample in a study of cytomegalovirus exposure and HLA in healthy donors. Profiling relied on immunoSEQ multiplex PCR, and the TCRdb table lists in-frame clones only, not all of them. The sample includes a few hundred thousand clones, more than 65% seen only once; the top ten take 1.8%. Sequencing used PBMCs. These receptors all stem from a woman under 40 in good health and CMV-seronegative. The CDR3 runs from the conserved cysteine through the conserved F or W. D genes are given only for firm matches. Size tells how often a clone was seen (once, few, many) or the class of an expanded clone, and some rows leave it out.

d_call,v_call,j_call,clone_size,cdr3_aa,cdr3_nt
.,TRBV19,TRBJ1-1,few,CASSIQTTAMNTEAFF,TGTGCCAGTAGTATACAGACAACCGCCATGAACACTGAAGCTTTCTTT
TRBD1,TRBV27,TRBJ2-7,.,CASSPRQGLSYEQYF,TGTGCCAGCAGTCCTAGACAGGGCCTTTCCTACGAGCAGTACTTC
TRBD2,TRBV7-9,TRBJ2-3,.,CSSTPRGESTFDTQYF,TGTTCCAGCACCCCCCGGGGGGAGAGCACCTTCGATACGCAGTATTTT
.,TRBV6-1,TRBJ1-1,few,CASSPGQYTEAFF,TGTGCCAGCAGCCCCGGACAGTACACTGAAGCTTTCTTT
TRBD2,TRBV4-1,TRBJ2-1,.,CASFGTLGGSTNEQFF,TGCGCCAGCTTCGGGACCCTCGGCGGGAGCACCAATGAGCAGTTCTTC
TRBD1,TRBV5-1,TRBJ1-1,.,CASRPTGMTEAFF,TGCGCCAGCAGACCGACAGGGATGACTGAAGCTTTCTTT
TRBD1,TRBV15,TRBJ1-1,once,CATSRTGTGGSEAFF,TGTGCCACCAGCAGAACCGGGACAGGGGGTTCTGAAGCTTTCTTT
TRBD1,TRBV7-8,TRBJ2-6,.,CASSRTGSDVLTF,TGTGCCAGCAGCCGGACAGGGTCTGATGTCCTGACTTTC
.,TRBV7-2,TRBJ2-1,.,CASIKEASADLSYNEQFF,TGTGCCAGCATCAAGGAGGCTTCCGCGGATCTCTCCTACAATGAGCAGTTCTTC
.,TRBV29-1,TRBJ1-1,.,CSGGSPLGTEAFF,TGCAGCGGGGGCTCCCCGTTAGGCACTGAAGCTTTCTTT
TRBD2,TRBV27,TRBJ2-1,.,CASSRGGATYNEQFF,TGTGCCAGCTCTCGGGGGGGAGCGACGTACAATGAGCAGTTCTTC
.,TRBV19,TRBJ1-2,.,CAIQQGYGYTF,TGTGCCATTCAGCAGGGTTATGGCTACACCTTC
TRBD2,TRBV5-6,TRBJ2-7,.,CASLSRGGGFPYEQYF,TGTGCCAGCCTTTCCCGGGGCGGGGGGTTCCCATACGAGCAGTACTTC
TRBD1,TRBV6-1,TRBJ2-2,.,CASTMGQGNTGELFF,TGTGCCAGCACCATGGGACAGGGGAACACCGGGGAGCTGTTTTTT
TRBD1,TRBV9,TRBJ1-4,.,CASSASGTGGEKLFF,TGTGCCAGCAGCGCATCCGGGACAGGGGGCGAAAAACTGTTTTTT
.,TRBV11-3,TRBJ2-6,few,CALQKSGANVLTF,TGTGCCCTCCAGAAGTCTGGGGCCAACGTCCTGACTTTC
.,TRBV5-6,TRBJ1-2,.,CASSLERYGYTF,TGTGCCAGCAGCTTGGAGAGGTATGGCTACACCTTC
.,TRBV29-1,TRBJ2-5,.,CSVWTPRQETQYF,TGCAGCGTTTGGACACCACGCCAAGAGACCCAGTACTTC
.,TRBV7-9,TRBJ2-7,.,CASSFSVSYEQYF,TGTGCCAGCAGCTTCAGTGTCTCCTACGAGCAGTACTTC
TRBD2,TRBV7-3,TRBJ2-1,few,CASSRSLAEEQFF,TGTGCCAGCAGCCGATCACTAGCGGAGGAGCAGTTCTTC
TRBD1,TRBV25-1,TRBJ1-2,.,CASSAHSGQGGYGYTF,TGTGCCAGCAGTGCCCACTCGGGACAGGGAGGCTATGGCTACACCTTC
TRBD2,TRBV5-4,TRBJ2-3,.,CASSGKTSGRADTQYF,TGTGCCAGCAGCGGGAAGACTAGCGGGAGGGCAGATACGCAGTATTTT
.,TRBV4-1,TRBJ1-1,.,CASSQVGPSNTEAFF,TGCGCCAGCAGCCAAGTTGGCCCCTCGAACACTGAAGCTTTCTTT
.,TRBV6-1,TRBJ2-1,.,CASKRGWTNEQFF,TGTGCCAGCAAACGGGGATGGACCAATGAGCAGTTCTTC
TRBD1,TRBV7-2,TRBJ2-7,few,CASSPRTGGEYEQYF,TGTGCCAGCAGCCCTCGGACAGGGGGCGAGTACGAGCAGTACTTC
TRBD2,TRBV5-1,TRBJ2-5,.,CASSLALAGAGQETQYF,TGCGCCAGCAGCTTGGCACTAGCGGGAGCGGGGCAAGAGACCCAGTACTTC
TRBD1,TRBV2,TRBJ2-1,.,CASSRRQGALDEQFF,TGTGCCAGCAGTAGACGACAGGGGGCTCTGGATGAGCAGTTCTTC
TRBD1,TRBV7-9,TRBJ1-2,.,CASSPTTGADYGYTF,TGTGCCAGCAGCCCTACCACAGGGGCTGACTATGGCTACACCTTC
.,TRBV13,TRBJ1-1,.,CASSLGQFGNTEAFF,TGTGCCAGCAGCTTGGGGCAGTTCGGGAACACTGAAGCTTTCTTT
.,TRBV19,TRBJ1-1,.,CASSIDLMGRNTEAFF,TGTGCCAGTAGTATAGATCTGATGGGGAGGAACACTGAAGCTTTCTTT
TRBD1,TRBV10-2,TRBJ1-6,.,CASSGPTGTAGNSPLHF,TGCGCCAGCAGTGGTCCCACAGGGACAGCCGGTAATTCACCCCTCCACTTT
TRBD1,TRBV27,TRBJ2-5,.,CAISLLGWTGMTQETQYF,TGTGCCATCAGTTTATTAGGCTGGACAGGGATGACCCAAGAGACCCAGTACTTC
.,TRBV4-1,TRBJ1-6,.,CASSQDPGVSPLHF,TGCGCCAGCAGCCAAGATCCCGGGGTTTCACCCCTCCACTTT
TRBD1,TRBV29-1,TRBJ2-1,.,CSVLGQVYNEQFF,TGCAGCGTGCTGGGACAGGTTTACAATGAGCAGTTCTTC